The 10 T cell receptor beta chains below all came from one sample that was sequenced in a study of control samples from healthy donors and cancer patients. Generated by immunoSEQ multiplex PCR, the TCRdb table keeps only in-frame clones and is missing some. The sample lists 130,000 to 150,000 clones; roughly 93% were seen once. The sample comprised blood. The receptors were sampled from a man aged 18-30 years in good health.

The J gene is TRBJ1-1, the V gene TRBV4-2; TRBD1 matches at 8 bases. This CDR3 is 16 amino acids long. Germline CDR1 LGHNA, CDR2 YNFKEQ. V gave up 4 bases and J gave up 0 bases; unmatched junction bases: 7. The CDR3 bases are TGTGCCAGCAGCCTTCTACAGGGGGGCATGAACACTGAAGCTTTCTTT. This gives the protein CASSLLQGGMNTEAFF.

The genes are TRBV5-1 and TRBJ1-1, with D uncertain. Trimming left V 4 bases short and J 11 bases short, with 9 bases between. Germline loops: CDR1 SGHRS, CDR2 YFSETQ. This CDR3 comprises 10 residues. The CDR3 nucleotides read TGCGCCAGCAGCCCCGGAGGGGCTTTCTTT. This codes for CASSPGGAFF.

This clone was observed a single time. The chain uses TRBV5-6 and TRBJ2-5, with D perhaps TRBD1 or TRBD2 (6 bases each). Trimming cost V 4 bases and J 9 bases, with 10 bases left between them. CDR1 and CDR2 (germline): SGHDT, YYEEEE. This CDR3 comprises 11 residues. The CDR3 bases are TGTGCCAGCAGCAGGGGGGAGGCCCAGTACTTC. This encodes CASSRGEAQYF.

The chain uses TRBV11-2 and TRBJ2-7, with D possibly being TRBD2 (6 bases). The germline gives CDR1 SGHAT, CDR2 FQNNGV. V was cut by 3 bases and J by 3 bases, with 12 bases left in between. CDR3 length equals 14 residues. This CDR3 reads CASSLELALYEQYF. The CDR3 DNA reads TGTGCCAGCAGCTTGGAACTAGCCCTCTACGAGCAGTACTTC.

The chain joins TRBV5-1 to TRBJ2-3; tentative D call: TRBD2 (5 bases). Per germline, CDR1 SGHRS and CDR2 YFSETQ. The length of the CDR3 is 14 residues. Trimming took 4 bases from V and 10 from J, leaving 19 bases between them. DNA for the CDR3: TGCGCCAGCAGCCTTCGGACTTTCACTTTTCCGCAGTATTTT. It specifies CASSLRTFTFPQYF.

The genes are TRBV10-3 and TRBJ1-1; no reliable D call. Per the germline V gene, CDR1 is ENHRY and CDR2 is SYGVKD. The length of the CDR3 is 15 residues. Between the trimmed V and J ends, which lost 4 bases and 1 base, there was a span of 13 bases. For the CDR3, the DNA is TGTGCCATCAGTGGGTCCTCTACGGGGAACACTGAAGCTTTCTTT. It encodes CAISGSSTGNTEAFF.

The chain joins TRBV11-2 to TRBJ2-1; D could derive from TRBD1 or TRBD2 (5 bases each). The CDR3 contains 16 residues. The V gene's germline CDR1 is SGHAT and CDR2 FQNNGV. The V gene lost 1 base and the J gene lost 0 bases, with 10 bases spanning the gap. The CDR3 sequence is CASSLVDGASYNEQFF. The CDR3 nucleotides read TGTGCCAGCAGCTTAGTTGACGGGGCCTCCTACAATGAGCAGTTCTTC.

This rearrangement joins TRBV3-1 (or the pseudogene TRBV3-2) to TRBJ2-3; D remains ambiguous. Per germline, CDR1 LGHDT and CDR2 YNNKEL (reference sequence). The CDR3 contains 16 residues. Between the trimmed V and J ends, which lost 3 bases and 0 bases, there was a span of 13 bases. The DNA of the CDR3 is TGTGCCAGCAGCCATCTTTACCTCACTAGCACAGATACGCAGTATTTT. Its protein product is CASSHLYLTSTDTQYF.

The chain couples TRBV10-2 to TRBJ2-5; D possibly corresponds to TRBD2 (7 bases). The CDR3 covers 15 residues. Germline loops: CDR1 WSHSY, CDR2 SAAADI. Trimming shortened V by 8 bases and J by 4 bases, and 20 bases separated the two germline ends. The CDR3 loop reads CASGGGTSSGETQYF. CDR3 coding DNA: TGCGCCAGCGGGGGAGGGACATCGAGTGGAGAGACCCAGTACTTC.

The chain couples TRBV6-4 to TRBJ2-3; D might be TRBD2 (6 bases). This CDR3 contains 14 residues. Germline-derived CDR1 and CDR2 are MRHNA and SNTAGT. Trimming shortened V by 5 bases and J by 2 bases, and 11 bases separated the two germline ends. The CDR3 region is CASSSAGITDTQYF. In DNA, the CDR3 is TGTGCCAGCAGTTCGGCGGGGATCACAGATACGCAGTATTTT.